The entry below gives a single T cell receptor beta chain sequence along with its context. Its antigen remains unidentified. Clones were read by immunoSEQ multiplex PCR, and TCRdb kept only the in-frame ones, dropping some. The sample yields 74,000 or so clones, about 80% seen once. This specimen comes from a study of vaccination effects on CD4 cells after COVID-19. The CDR3 totals 13 residues. Trimming stripped 5 bases from V and 3 bases from J, with 10 bases between. Germline CDR1 reads MRHNA; CDR2 reads SNTAGT. Overall study findings and caveats: Cross-reactivity toward common cold coronaviruses was confined to only 1 of 255 vaccine-induced clones in healthy vaccinees. Sampling in the study covered few convalescent patients and included no early post-infection timepoints.

Sequencing was preceded by expansion of antigen-specific CD4+ T cells with viral peptide pools in the ViraFEST assay. Culture lasted 10 days before CD4+ T cell isolation. None of the vaccinated had previously contracted SARS-CoV-2, and their nucleocapsid antibodies tested negative. Two million PBMC were seeded per well and grown in the presence of around 10 IU/ml IL-2 and around 9 ug/ml peptides. Half-medium exchanges with IL-2 medium took place on days 3 and 7. The clonotype originates from a human donor who received a COVID-19 vaccine. The V gene is TRBV6-4, the J gene TRBJ1-2, with no clear D. The starting material was CD4+ T cells from PBMCs cultured with SARS-CoV-2 spike peptides, obtained before COVID-19 vaccination. The CDR3 here is CASSPTPDYGYTF. Here the CDR3 DNA reads TGTGCCAGCAGTCCCACCCCGGACTATGGCTACACCTTC.